Listed below are T cell receptor beta chains from one sample, sequenced in a study of cytomegalovirus exposure and HLA in healthy donors. Clones were read by immunoSEQ multiplex PCR, and TCRdb kept only the in-frame ones, dropping some. The sample contains approximately 120,000 clones, 78% of which appear only once. The sample comprised PBMCs. The source of these receptors is a man aged 35 to 55 in good health and CMV-seronegative. Each CDR3 is given without its conserved first and last residue.

CDR3 protein: ASSQALETGGVGGYT
V gene: TRBV4-3
J gene: TRBJ1-2

CDR3 protein: ASSQELAGMGDTQY
V gene: TRBV4-2
J gene: TRBJ2-3

CDR3 protein: ASSYSPASSGNTIY
V gene: TRBV18
J gene: TRBJ1-3

CDR3 protein: ASSLFGTGRFGSGANGLT
V gene: TRBV5-1
J gene: TRBJ2-6

CDR3 protein: ASSPDRGQGETQY
V gene: TRBV7-2
J gene: TRBJ2-5

CDR3 protein: ASSLNTGTGGGYT
V gene: TRBV5-1
J gene: TRBJ1-2

CDR3 protein: ASSQDPRGTEAF
V gene: TRBV4-1
J gene: TRBJ1-1

CDR3 protein: ASSQEGPTVYVYT
V gene: TRBV4-1
J gene: TRBJ1-2

CDR3 protein: ASSPGLRQPQH
V gene: TRBV4-3
J gene: TRBJ1-5

CDR3 protein: ASSRGPSKLF
V gene: TRBV13
J gene: TRBJ1-4

CDR3 protein: ASSVDRAYEQY
V gene: TRBV6-5
J gene: TRBJ2-7

CDR3 protein: AISVPSGGQY
V gene: TRBV10-3
J gene: TRBJ2-3

CDR3 protein: ASSLVGITTDTQY
V gene: TRBV7-2
J gene: TRBJ2-3

CDR3 protein: ASSMDPGGSPLH
V gene: TRBV6-5
J gene: TRBJ1-6

CDR3 protein: ASGDSSGANVLT
V gene: TRBV6-1
J gene: TRBJ2-6

CDR3 protein: ASGAGGTRGEQY
V gene: TRBV5-1
J gene: TRBJ2-7

CDR3 protein: ASSVSGTYNEQF
V gene: TRBV9
J gene: TRBJ2-1

CDR3 protein: ASSYSAGGTGELF
V gene: TRBV6-6
J gene: TRBJ2-2

CDR3 protein: ASSLTGTVGYT
V gene: TRBV28
J gene: TRBJ1-2

CDR3 protein: ASTRGKGGYT
V gene: TRBV13
J gene: TRBJ1-2